The 27 T cell receptor beta chains reported below all come from one sample, sequenced in a study of response to subunit inactivated influenza vaccine. Each CDR3 protein is one row after TCRdb ran MiXCR on the RT-PCR reads. The repertoire has about 480,000 distinct CDR3 sequences, roughly 9.8% of them found once; the top ten carry roughly 12%. The input for sequencing was PBMCs from blood, taken roughly 45 days after vaccination. Source of these receptors: a man aged 50 or older who received an inactivated influenza vaccine.

The rearrangement joins TRBV19 to TRBJ2-3; D may match TRBD1 or TRBD2 (5 bases each). From germline, CDR1 is LNHDA and CDR2 SQIVND (reference sequence). Trimming cost V 6 bases and J 4 bases, with 26 bases left between them. The CDR3 spans 18 residues. This chain's CDR3 is CASSPVFVPGPLSDTQYF. In DNA, the CDR3 is TGTGCCAGTAGCCCCGTCTTTGTACCGGGACCCCTCTCAGATACGCAGTATTTT. The full variable domain, its missing parts supplied by reference TRBV19 and TRBJ2-3, is DGGITQSPKYLFRKEGQNVTLSCEQNLNHDAMYWYRQDPGQGLRLIYYSQIVNDFQKGDIAEGYSVSREKKESFPLTVTSAQKNPTAFYLCASSPVFVPGPLSDTQYFGPGTRLTVL.

This clonotype was picked up many times. This chain joins TRBV12-3 or TRBV12-4 and TRBJ2-5; 13 bases line up with TRBD2. The trim removed 5 bases at V and 4 bases at J, leaving 4 bases unmatched. The CDR3 runs to 15 residues. The CDR3 coding sequence is TGTGCCAGCAGTCCGAGGACTAGCGGGGGAGAGACCCAGTACTTC. Translating it yields CASSPRTSGGETQYF.

This clonotype was counted only a few times. The chain has TRBV29-1 and TRBJ1-2; D is uncertain. Trimming shortened V by 3 bases and J by 0 bases, and 5 bases separated the two germline ends. This CDR3 region has 12 residues. Germline V gene sequence: CDR1 SQVTM, CDR2 ANQGSEA. CDR3 sequence: CSVDRANYGYTF. The DNA for the CDR3 is TGCAGCGTTGATAGAGCTAACTATGGCTACACCTTC.

The V gene is TRBV10-3, the J gene TRBJ2-2; 10 bases are shared with TRBD2. Germline V gene lookup returns CDR1 ENHRY and CDR2 SYGVKD. The CDR3 spans 18 residues. Trimming removed 2 bases from V and 1 base from J; junction bases left unmatched: 7. DNA for the CDR3: TGTGCCATCAGTGAGGGAAGAGGACTAGCGGAGAACACCGGGGAGCTGTTTTTT. This encodes CAISEGRGLAENTGELFF.

This clonotype was seen a handful of times. V and J are TRBV29-1 and TRBJ1-2; 8 bases align to TRBD1. The V segment lost 3 bases and the J segment 2 bases; nucleotides outside the gene matches: 2. CDR3 size: 13 residues. Germline CDR1 and CDR2: SQVTM and ANQGSEA. The chain's CDR3 is CSVDWTGNYGYTF. CDR3 DNA: TGCAGCGTTGACTGGACAGGGAACTATGGCTACACCTTC.

The chain joins TRBV2 to TRBJ1-5; the match to TRBD1 covers 8 bases. This CDR3 has 15 residues. Unmatched junction bases numbered 7, after V lost 6 bases and J lost 3 bases. Germline CDR1 and CDR2: SNHLY and FYNNEI. The CDR3 bases are TGTGCCAGCAGCTATCCGGACAGGGTCAATCAGCCCCAGCATTTT. It is translated as CASSYPDRVNQPQHF.

This clonotype was counted only a few times. The J gene is TRBJ1-2, the V gene TRBV9; D remains ambiguous. The CDR3 spans 10 residues. Germline V gene lookup returns CDR1 SGDLS and CDR2 YYNGEE. V was shortened by 3 bases and J by 11 bases, with 8 bases between the two germline ends. Here the CDR3 DNA reads TGTGCCAGCAGCGGGTCGGAGTACACCTTC. Amino acid sequence: CASSGSEYTF.

This clonotype was detected a few times. J is TRBJ1-1 and V is TRBV6-2 or TRBV6-3; weak D call: TRBD1 (6 bases). This CDR3 spans 15 amino acids. Trimming removed 2 bases from V and 4 bases from J, with 14 bases in between. Germline V lookup: CDR1 MNHEY, CDR2 SVGEGT. The CDR3 nucleotides read TGTGCCAGCAGTTACACGGGACATGGAATCACTGAAGCTTTCTTT. It is translated as CASSYTGHGITEAFF.

At least ten counts were recorded for this clonotype. The chain uses TRBV4-3 and TRBJ1-6; the match to TRBD1 covers 8 bases. CDR3 size: 16 residues. Germline V gene sequence: CDR1 LGHNA, CDR2 YSLEER. J gave up 10 bases and V 1 base, and 9 bases lay outside the gene matches. CDR3 bases: TGCGCCAGCAGCCAAGGGGGGACAGGCCGGGCGTCACCCCTCCACTTT. Translation gives CASSQGGTGRASPLHF.

The table lists this clonotype with many counts. The chain joins TRBV7-2 to TRBJ2-5; TRBD1 agrees at 8 bases. The CDR3 is made up of 16 amino acids. The V and J ends lost 1 base and 4 bases, in that order; junction bases with no gene match: 8. The V gene's germline CDR1 is SGHTA and CDR2 FQGNSA. CDR3 sequence: CASSLVPGGFGETQYF. The CDR3 DNA reads TGTGCCAGCAGCTTAGTTCCAGGGGGCTTTGGAGAGACCCAGTACTTC.

The table lists this clonotype with a few counts. The chain combines TRBV19 with TRBJ2-7, with no clear D. The CDR3 is 13 residues long. Trimming took 5 bases from V and 6 from J, leaving 14 bases between them. Per the germline V gene, CDR1 is LNHDA and CDR2 is SQIVND (reference sequence). The CDR3: CASSGAGRSEQYF. The DNA of the CDR3 is TGTGCCAGTAGTGGCGCTGGGCGAAGCGAGCAGTACTTC.

The J gene is TRBJ2-1, the V gene TRBV4-2; D is ambiguous. This CDR3 has 14 amino acids. Germline V gives CDR1 LGHNA, CDR2 YNFKEQ. The V end was cut by 1 base, the J end by 6 bases, with 10 bases between. CDR3 in amino acids: CASSQGYGRNEQFF. The CDR3 DNA reads TGTGCCAGCAGCCAAGGGTACGGGCGCAATGAGCAGTTCTTC.

The chain carries TRBV11-2 and TRBJ2-3; D uncertain. The CDR3 consists of 12 residues. The V gene's germline CDR1 is SGHAT and CDR2 FQNNGV. With 2 bases removed from V and 5 bases from J, the gap between germline ends came to 5 bases. The CDR3 region is CASSLNEDTQYF. The DNA for the CDR3 is TGTGCCAGCAGCTTAAACGAAGATACGCAGTATTTT.

This clonotype was detected many times. The chain is built from TRBV7-2 and TRBJ2-6, with D unclear. Trimming left V 3 bases short and J 0 bases short, with 6 bases between. Germline V gene data show CDR1 as SGHTA and CDR2 as FQGNSA. The CDR3 sequence is 15 residues long. This CDR3 is CASSFGNSGANVLTF. For the CDR3, the DNA is TGTGCCAGCAGCTTTGGTAACTCTGGGGCCAACGTCCTGACTTTC.

This clonotype was found many times. CDR3 nucleotides: TGTGCCAGCAGTTTAAAAGGCTATGGCTACACCTTC. This encodes CASSLKGYGYTF. This chain links TRBV12-3 or TRBV12-4 with TRBJ1-2; D gene ambiguous. V was shortened by 2 bases and J by 4 bases, with 5 bases between the two germline ends. The CDR3 consists of 12 residues.

This clonotype was found a few times. This chain joins TRBV10-2 and TRBJ2-3; D possibly corresponds to TRBD1 (5 bases). Germline V gene lookup returns CDR1 WSHSY and CDR2 SAAADI. This CDR3 comprises 14 residues. V was shortened by 7 bases and J by 0 bases, with 11 bases between the two germline ends. Here the CDR3 DNA reads TGCGCCAGCAAGCTGGGGCTAAGCACAGATACGCAGTATTTT. Its protein product is CASKLGLSTDTQYF.

This clonotype was observed at least ten times. The chain links TRBV6-2 or TRBV6-3 to TRBJ2-1, with 8 bases lining up with TRBD2. V was clipped by 5 bases and J by 0 bases; unmatched bases: 6. The CDR3 extends over 16 amino acids. Germline CDR1 and CDR2: MNHEY and SVGEGT. CDR3 bases: TGTGCCAGCAGTCCTACTAGCGGACGCTCCTACAATGAGCAGTTCTTC. Translating gives CASSPTSGRSYNEQFF.

This chain joins TRBV25-1 and TRBJ2-5; 9 bases map to TRBD2. The CDR3 covers 15 residues. CDR1 MGHDK and CDR2 SYGVNS come from the germline V gene. The trim removed 3 bases at V and 0 bases at J, leaving 2 bases unmatched. CDR3 region: CASSDSGGYQETQYF. DNA of the CDR3: TGTGCCAGCAGTGATAGCGGGGGATACCAAGAGACCCAGTACTTC.

This clonotype was detected many times. The rearrangement joins TRBV29-1 to TRBJ2-1; 11 nucleotides agree with TRBD2. Per germline, CDR1 SQVTM and CDR2 ANQGSEA. The CDR3 length is 17 residues. V shed 6 bases, J shed 6 bases, and the junction held 16 bases outside the gene matches. CDR3 nucleotides: TGCAGCGTCGATTCCCTTATAGCGGGGGGGCAACGCAATGAGCAGTTCTTC. It translates to CSVDSLIAGGQRNEQFF.

The chain is built from TRBV12-3 or TRBV12-4 and TRBJ2-5, with no clear D. The V end lost 7 bases, the J end lost 5 bases, and 20 bases lay between the germline ends. This CDR3 has 15 residues. The CDR3, as DNA: TGTGCCAGCACCCCAAATGTGGGAATGGGCGAGACCCAGTACTTC. Amino acid sequence: CASTPNVGMGETQYF.

Only a few counts were recorded for this clonotype. The V gene is TRBV15, the J gene TRBJ2-2; 10 bases are shared with TRBD1. The CDR3 runs to 21 residues. J lost 1 base, V lost 3 bases, and 17 bases had no gene match. Germline V CDR1 and CDR2: LNHNV, YYDKDF (reference sequence). The CDR3 region is CATSSDHLTGGWSMNTGELFF. The CDR3 DNA sequence: TGTGCCACCAGCAGCGACCACCTGACAGGGGGCTGGTCAATGAACACCGGGGAGCTGTTTTTT.

The CDR3 nucleotides read TGTGCCAGCAGTTACGGGTTGGCTAGCGGGTGGCCAGATACGCAGTATTTT. Translation: CASSYGLASGWPDTQYF. This chain links TRBV6-2 or TRBV6-3 with TRBJ2-3; 8 bases map to TRBD2. This CDR3 contains 17 residues. Germline CDR1 is MNHEY and CDR2 is SVGEGT. Trimming removed 2 bases from V and 4 bases from J; junction bases left unmatched: 11.

This clonotype occurred a few times. V and J are TRBV11-1 and TRBJ2-3, with 8 bases matching TRBD2. The CDR3 spans 19 residues. The germline V gene encodes CDR1 SGHAT and CDR2 FQDESV (reference sequence). The V segment lost 5 bases and the J segment 5 bases; nucleotides outside the gene matches: 21. The CDR3 protein is CASSPPRGSGGILGDTQYF. In DNA form, the CDR3 reads TGTGCCAGCAGCCCGCCGAGGGGAAGCGGGGGAATACTTGGAGATACGCAGTATTTT.

V usage is TRBV28 and J usage is TRBJ2-7, with D uncertain. V dropped 6 bases and J dropped 0 bases, with 18 bases sitting between them. Germline-derived CDR1 and CDR2 are MDHEN and SYDVKM. The CDR3 is 16 amino acids. The CDR3 DNA is TGTGCCAGCAGCCGAGACAATCCGTTTGCCTCCTACGAGCAGTACTTC. Amino acid sequence: CASSRDNPFASYEQYF.

The V and J genes are TRBV12-3 or TRBV12-4 and TRBJ2-6, with TRBD2 as a possible D gene (5 bases). The germline V and J ends were trimmed by 7 bases and 2 bases, with 21 bases remaining between them. The CDR3 loop spans 18 amino acids. The DNA of the CDR3 is TGTGCCAGCAACCAAGGTAGAGGACTTTTTGCTGGGGCCAACGTCCTGACTTTC. Translating it yields CASNQGRGLFAGANVLTF.

V gene TRBV7-2 combines with J gene TRBJ1-4; TRBD1 aligns across 7 bases. CDR3 length: 15 amino acids. Germline loops: CDR1 SGHTA, CDR2 FQGNSA. Trimming at V came to 5 bases and at J to 4 bases, leaving 7 bases not matched to a gene. The CDR3 bases are TGTGCCAGCAGCCGGGGACAGCCCTTTAATGAAAAACTGTTTTTT. Protein: CASSRGQPFNEKLFF.

This clonotype was detected a few times. The chain carries TRBV7-6 and TRBJ2-7; 8 bases are a match to TRBD1. The germline V gene has CDR1 SGHVS and CDR2 FNYEAQ. The CDR3 is 15 residues long. Trimming took 5 bases from V and 3 from J; bases not matched to a gene: 9. The CDR3 sequence is CASSPRPGTGYEQYF. DNA of the CDR3: TGTGCCAGCAGCCCCCGTCCCGGGACAGGCTACGAGCAGTACTTC.